The T cell receptor (beta chain) described here comes from a study of tumor-infiltrating lymphocytes in primary liver carcinoma. Starting from 450 to 500 ng of total RNA, TCR beta cDNA was produced with a primer in the constant region. Libraries of TCR beta came from three nested multiplex PCR rounds with slightly modified ARM-PCR. TRBV1-TRBV30 forward and Cbeta reverse primers drove the first two approximately 10-cycle rounds. TCRdb ran MiXCR on the multiplex PCR reads and lists one entry per CDR3 protein. The data hold fewer than 350,000 distinct CDR3 sequences, with around three fifths observed a single time. Out of unsorted whole blood came the blood RNA, and germline DNA was extracted as well. Germline lookup yields CDR1 MDHEN and CDR2 SYDVKM. This CDR3 spans 13 amino acids.

Sequencing was carried out using peripheral blood. This clonotype originated in a middle-aged man with primary liver carcinoma and hepatitis B virus infection. The J gene is TRBJ1-1, the V gene TRBV28; D possibly corresponds to TRBD1 (6 bases). The CDR3 loop is CVTLNRANTEAFF. The CDR3 DNA follows: TGTGTCACCCTGAACAGGGCGAACACTGAAGCTTTCTTT.